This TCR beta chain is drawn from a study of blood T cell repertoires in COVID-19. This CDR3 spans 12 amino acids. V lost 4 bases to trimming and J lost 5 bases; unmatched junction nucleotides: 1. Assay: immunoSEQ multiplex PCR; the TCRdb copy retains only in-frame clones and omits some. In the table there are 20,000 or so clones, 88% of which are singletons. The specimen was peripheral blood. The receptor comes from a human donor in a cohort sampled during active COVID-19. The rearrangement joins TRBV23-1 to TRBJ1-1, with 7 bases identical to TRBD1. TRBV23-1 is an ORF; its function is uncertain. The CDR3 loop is CASSPGGTEAFF. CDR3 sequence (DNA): TGCGCCAGCAGTCCAGGGGGGACTGAAGCTTTCTTT.